This T cell receptor (beta chain) was documented in a study of blood T cell repertoires in COVID-19. Clones were sequenced by immunoSEQ multiplex PCR, and TCRdb holds only the in-frame ones, with some missing. The sample records 100,000 to 150,000 clones, over 80% being singletons. The sample consisted of peripheral blood. The origin of this receptor is a man aged 40-49 years with active or convalescent COVID-19.

The CDR3 region is CASSLAGGPEQYF. CDR3 coding DNA: TGCGCCAGCAGCCTCGCCGGGGGGCCCGAGCAGTACTTC. The chain links TRBV5-1 to TRBJ2-7, with D maybe TRBD2 (7 bases). This CDR3 comprises 13 residues. Trimming removed 4 bases from V and 6 bases from J, with 14 bases in between. CDR1 is SGHRS and CDR2 is YFSETQ in the germline V gene.